Listed here are 6 T cell receptor beta chains from one sample, sequenced in a study of blood T cells in healthy people across ages. A sample-barcoded 5' primer and a J-beta primer mix were used in a second PCR of roughly 6 to 11 cycles. MiXCR was run by TCRdb on the 5' RACE reads, yielding one entry per CDR3 protein. The profile shows hundreds of thousands of distinct CDR3 sequences, 21% of them singletons. The sequenced sample consisted of blood. All receptors derive from a man aged 70-80 years in good health.

This clonotype was seen more than once but under ten times. The genes are TRBV4-3 and TRBJ2-2, with D tentatively TRBD2 (6 bases). The CDR3 extends over 15 amino acids. Germline V gene sequence: CDR1 LGHNA, CDR2 YSLEER. Trimming removed 1 base from V and 5 bases from J, with 11 bases in between. The CDR3 nucleotides read TGCGCCAGCAGCCAAGGGGGAGGAACAACCGGGGAGCTGTTTTTT. This translates into CASSQGGGTTGELFF.

This chain links TRBV12-3 or TRBV12-4 with TRBJ2-4; 7 nucleotides line up with TRBD1. V shed 6 bases and J 0 bases; nucleotides not matched to a gene: 5. This CDR3 has 15 residues. Here the CDR3 reads CASRGQPLAKNIQYF. Here the CDR3 DNA reads TGTGCCAGCAGGGGACAGCCCCTAGCCAAAAACATTCAGTACTTC.

This clonotype appeared a few times. The rearrangement uses TRBV20-1 and TRBJ2-7; maybe TRBD2 (6 bases). The V end was cut by 0 bases, the J end by 5 bases, with 11 bases between. This CDR3 is built from 13 residues. Germline CDR1 reads DFQATT; CDR2 reads SNEGSKA (reference sequence). The CDR3 coding sequence is TGCAGTGCTAGAGAGGGGCGGGGACACGAGCAGTACTTC. Its translation: CSAREGRGHEQYF.

The V call is TRBV7-9, the J call TRBJ1-4; the match to TRBD1 covers 8 bases. V trimming: 5 bases; J trimming: 8 bases; junction bases outside the gene matches: 7. Germline V gives CDR1 SEHNR, CDR2 FQNEAQ (reference sequence). This CDR3 region has 14 residues. CDR3: CASSSRGRKEKLFF. For the CDR3, the DNA is TGTGCCAGCAGCAGCAGGGGGCGAAAGGAAAAACTGTTTTTT.

The chain combines TRBV4-1 with TRBJ1-5; D is possibly TRBD1 (5 bases). V lost 2 bases and J lost 1, with 9 bases in between. The CDR3 has 15 amino acids. Looked up from germline, CDR1 is MGHRA and CDR2 is YSYEKL. The CDR3 reads CASSQLAGSNQPQHF. The CDR3 DNA follows: TGCGCCAGCAGCCAACTGGCAGGGAGCAATCAGCCCCAGCATTTT.

This clonotype was seen ten or more times. This chain uses TRBV27 with TRBJ2-7; the match to TRBD2 covers 11 bases. V gave up 2 bases and J gave up 2 bases; unmatched junction bases: 2. This CDR3 is built from 15 residues. Germline values: CDR1 MNHEY, CDR2 SMNVEV (reference sequence). In DNA, the CDR3 is TGTGCCAGCAGTTTAACTAGCGGGGGCCCCTACGAGCAGTACTTC. Amino acids: CASSLTSGGPYEQYF.